This T cell receptor beta chain was profiled in a study of identifying expanded T cells in peripheral blood. Whole-study results and caveats: Across healthy donors, higher total template counts meant significantly greater roughly two-week count variance.

Profiling relied on immunoSEQ multiplex PCR, and the TCRdb table lists in-frame clones only, not all of them. The top ten clones hold roughly 7% of a sample with some 80,000 clones, roughly 90% of them seen once. Collection occurred without any documented infections or immune events in donors. Comment on this clone: Its target is not known.

This receptor was identified in a person aged 18-70 years in good health. Material: blood.

Here the CDR3 reads CASSLGTSGSYEQYF. The DNA for the CDR3 is TGTGCCAGCAGCTTGGGGACTAGCGGGAGCTACGAGCAGTACTTC. The chain combines TRBV5-6 with TRBJ2-7, with 13 bases that match TRBD2. With 0 bases clipped from V and 3 bases from J, the junction kept 0 bases outside the gene matches. The germline V gene encodes CDR1 SGHDT and CDR2 YYEEEE. There are 15 residues in the CDR3.